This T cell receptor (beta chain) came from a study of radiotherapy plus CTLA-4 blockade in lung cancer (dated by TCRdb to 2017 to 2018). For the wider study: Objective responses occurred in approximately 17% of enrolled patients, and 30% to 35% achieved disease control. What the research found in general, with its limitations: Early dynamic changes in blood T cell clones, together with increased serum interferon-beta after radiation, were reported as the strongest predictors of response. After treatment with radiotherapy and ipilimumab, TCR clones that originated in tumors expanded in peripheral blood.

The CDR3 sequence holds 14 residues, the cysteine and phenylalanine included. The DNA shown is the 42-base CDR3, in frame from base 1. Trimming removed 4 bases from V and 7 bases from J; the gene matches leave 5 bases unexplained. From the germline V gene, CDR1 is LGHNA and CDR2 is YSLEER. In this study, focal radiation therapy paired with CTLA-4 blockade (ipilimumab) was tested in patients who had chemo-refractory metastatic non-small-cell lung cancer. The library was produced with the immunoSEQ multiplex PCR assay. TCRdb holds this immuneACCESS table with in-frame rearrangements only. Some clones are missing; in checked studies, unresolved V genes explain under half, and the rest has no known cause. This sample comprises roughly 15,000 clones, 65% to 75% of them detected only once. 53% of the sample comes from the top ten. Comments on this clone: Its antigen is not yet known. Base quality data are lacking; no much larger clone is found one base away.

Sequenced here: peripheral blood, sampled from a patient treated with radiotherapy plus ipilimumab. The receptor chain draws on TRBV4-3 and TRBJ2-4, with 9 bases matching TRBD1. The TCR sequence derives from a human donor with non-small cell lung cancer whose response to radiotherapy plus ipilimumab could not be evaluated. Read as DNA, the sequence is TGCGCCAGCAGCCTAGGACAGGGGTCGAACATTCAGTACTTC. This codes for CASSLGQGSNIQYF.